The 13 T cell receptor beta chains in this list originate from one sample, sequenced in a study of T cells in Graves' hyperthyroidism and ophthalmopathy. The CDR3 regions of TCR beta were amplified from RNA transcripts. An initial round of RT-PCR targeting the TCR CDR3 relied on the HTBI primer set. TCRdb ran MiXCR on the multiplex PCR reads and lists one entry per CDR3 protein. This sample has roughly 550,000 distinct CDR3 sequences, with about 16% found just once. Sequencing was carried out using blood. These receptors all come from a woman in her 30s with Graves' ophthalmopathy.

Ten or more counts support this clonotype. The CDR3 DNA reads as TGTGCCACGGGACTGGGGCACGAGCAGTACTTC. It codes for CATGLGHEQYF. This chain joins TRBV6-2 or TRBV6-3 and TRBJ2-7; tentative D call: TRBD2 (6 bases). The CDR3 is made up of 11 amino acids. The V end lost 10 bases, the J end lost 5 bases, and 12 bases lay between the germline ends. Germline CDR1 and CDR2: MNHEY and SVGEGT.

The chain recombines TRBV19 with TRBJ2-7; D may correspond to TRBD1 or TRBD2 (5 bases each). The germline V and J ends were trimmed by 7 bases and 8 bases, with 21 bases remaining between them. The CDR3 consists of 14 residues. Germline V gene data show CDR1 as LNHDA and CDR2 as SQIVND (reference sequence). CDR3 residues: CASTEGAGSKKQYF. The CDR3 bases are TGTGCCAGTACCGAAGGGGCGGGCAGTAAGAAGCAGTACTTC.

The chain carries TRBV7-3 and TRBJ2-3, with 8 bases identical to TRBD2. CDR1 SGHTA and CDR2 FQGTGA come from the germline V gene. V was pared by 5 bases and J by 3 bases, with 7 bases of the junction left unmatched. The CDR3 length is 15 residues. The CDR3 loop is CASSGGLAPTDTQYF. In DNA, the CDR3 is TGTGCCAGCAGCGGTGGACTAGCCCCAACAGATACGCAGTATTTT.

A note on this clonotype: A clone one base away is much larger, so this may be a read error. V gene TRBV20-1 combines with J gene TRBJ2-7; 11 bases agree with TRBD2. CDR1 is DFQATT, CDR2 SNEGSKA, per germline (reference sequence). The CDR3 has 13 amino acids. This CDR3 reads CSAPTSGDYEPYF. The CDR3, as DNA: TGCAGTGCTCCGACTAGCGGGGACTACGAGCCGTACTTC.

Details on this clonotype: A clone one base away is much larger, so this may be a read error. This chain joins TRBV6-2 or TRBV6-3 and TRBJ1-4; TRBD1 matches at 11 bases. Per the germline V gene, CDR1 is MNHEY and CDR2 is SVGEGT. This CDR3 has 18 amino acids. As DNA, the CDR3 is TGTGCCGGCAGTTCGCGGCCGGGACAGGGGGCAACTAATGAAAAACTGTTTTTT. Translation gives CAGSSRPGQGATNEKLFF.

The rearrangement links TRBV11-2 to TRBJ2-7; D unclear. V dropped 8 bases and J dropped 2 bases, with 13 bases sitting between them. The CDR3 sequence is 13 residues long. Germline lookup yields CDR1 SGHAT and CDR2 FQNNGV. The CDR3: CASLRFGTYEQYF. The CDR3 DNA is TGTGCCAGCCTCCGGTTCGGAACCTACGAGCAGTACTTC. Using reference TRBV11-2 and TRBJ2-7 for the parts outside the CDR3, the full variable domain is EAGVAQSPRYKIIEKRQSVAFWCNPISGHATLYWYQQILGQGPKLLIQFQNNGVVDDSQLPKDRFSAERLKGVDSTLKIQPAKLEDSAVYLCASLRFGTYEQYFGPGTRLTVT.

Concerning this clonotype itself: Since a much larger clone is just one base distant, this may be a read error. The V call is TRBV7-3, the J call TRBJ1-1; D unclear. This CDR3 contains 15 residues. Germline V gives CDR1 SGHTA, CDR2 FQGTGA. V lost 1 base, J lost 3 bases, and 12 bases lay in between. The CDR3: CASSLRSPRYTEAFF. CDR3 DNA sequence: TGTGCCAGCAGCTTAAGGTCCCCGAGGTACACTGAAGCTTTCTTT.

The rearrangement links TRBV27 to TRBJ1-1; D perhaps matches TRBD1 (6 bases). The V end lost 8 bases, the J end lost 1 base, and 14 bases lay between the germline ends. The germline V gene encodes CDR1 MNHEY and CDR2 SMNVEV (reference sequence). This CDR3 region has 14 residues. CDR3 amino acids: CASGGARGNTEAFF. The CDR3 DNA sequence: TGTGCCAGCGGGGGGGCGCGGGGGAACACTGAAGCTTTCTTT.

This clonotype was seen just once. The junction departs from the called germline gene at one end, perhaps through a read error. The chain links TRBV24-1 to TRBJ2-3; 14 bases map to TRBD2. There are 17 residues in the CDR3. Germline loops: CDR1 KGHDR, CDR2 SFDVKD. The CDR3 sequence is CATSDLGLAGAKDTQCF. As DNA, the CDR3 is TGTGCCACCAGTGACCTGGGACTAGCGGGAGCTAAAGATACGCAGTGTTTT.

This clonotype was counted at least ten times. The V gene is TRBV29-1, the J gene TRBJ1-1; D is uncertain. V was pared by 5 bases and J by 1 base, with 8 bases between. Germline V gene sequence: CDR1 SQVTM, CDR2 ANQGSEA. This CDR3 region has 12 residues. CDR3 region: CSVRQTNTEAFF. The CDR3 DNA reads TGCAGCGTTCGGCAGACGAACACTGAAGCTTTCTTT.

This clonotype was seen ten or more times. The rearrangement joins TRBV30 to TRBJ2-3; D is ambiguous. Trimming removed 0 bases at V and 0 bases at J, with 4 bases between. From germline, CDR1 is GTSNPN and CDR2 SVGIG (reference sequence). CDR3 size: 13 residues. CDR3: CAWSVLSTDTQYF. The CDR3 DNA reads TGTGCCTGGAGTGTACTGAGCACAGATACGCAGTATTTT.

This clonotype was counted a few times. The rearrangement links TRBV3-1 to TRBJ2-7; no reliable D call. CDR1 and CDR2 from the germline V gene are LGHDT and YNNKEL (reference sequence). This CDR3 has 17 residues. Trimming took off 6 bases at V and 1 base at J, with 22 bases between the two ends. The CDR3 DNA reads as TGTGCCAGCAGTCCACAAGGCGGAGCACCAACTTCCTACGAGCAGTACTTC. It yields the protein CASSPQGGAPTSYEQYF.

This clonotype appeared a few times. This chain uses TRBV6-1 with TRBJ1-2; D ambiguous. Germline CDR1 and CDR2: MNHNS and SASEGT. This CDR3 has 9 residues. V was pared by 7 bases and J by 14 bases, with 11 bases between. DNA of the CDR3: TGTGCCAGCACTCCAGCCCCAACCTTC. It codes for CASTPAPTF.